These T cell receptor beta chains were read from a single sample in a study of T-cell reconstitution after alpha-beta-depleted transplantation in children. TCRdb called the PCR reads again in MiXCR, with one record for every CDR3 protein. In the table there are around 450,000 distinct CDR3 sequences, about 11% of which are singletons. The sequenced sample was PBMCs, obtained before TCRalphabeta/CD19-depleted stem cell transplant. The origin of the receptors is a child aged 2-9 years with inherited bone marrow failure, due to receive a stem cell transplant. The CDR3 runs from the conserved cysteine through the conserved F or W. The D gene is left open where the match is weak. Size is stated for part of the rows, as once, few or many counts, or as a class when the clone is expanded.

CDR3	DNA	length	size	D	J	V
CSVGAGVSTYEQYF	TGCAGCGTGGGAGCAGGGGTCTCAACCTACGAGCAGTACTTC	14	many	-	TRBJ2-7	TRBV29-1
CASSEIRFQAFF	TGTGCCAGCAGTGAAATAAGGTTTCAAGCTTTCTTT	12	many	-	TRBJ1-1	TRBV6-1
CASSRGGSGGQPQHF	TGTGCCAGTTCCCGTGGTGGGTCTGGAGGTCAGCCCCAGCATTTT	15	few	-	TRBJ1-5	TRBV2
CASSQGVWDTGELFF	TGTGCCAGCAGTCAGGGTGTGTGGGACACCGGGGAGCTGTTTTTT	15	many	-	TRBJ2-2	TRBV6-2/TRBV6-3
CASSQPESPLHF	TGTGCCAGCAGCCAACCAGAATCACCCCTCCACTTT	12	many	-	TRBJ1-6	TRBV3-1
CAPQALTSPLHF	TGTGCCCCACAGGCCCTCACTTCACCCCTCCACTTT	12	many	-	TRBJ1-6	TRBV30
CASSFSGGVWAVNSLPMNTEAFF	TGTGCCAGCAGCTTTTCCGGAGGAGTCTGGGCCGTCAACTCTCTTCCTATGAACACTGAAGCTTTCTTT	23	many	-	TRBJ1-1	TRBV7-9
CASSLAFGTPTGEQYF	TGTGCCAGCAGCTTAGCCTTTGGGACCCCAACGGGGGAGCAGTACTTC	16	many	-	TRBJ2-7	TRBV7-9
CAISATSGYNEQFF	TGTGCCATCAGTGCAACTAGCGGATACAATGAGCAGTTCTTC	14	many	TRBD2	TRBJ2-1	TRBV10-3
CASSSQDSNQPQHF	TGTGCCAGCAGCTCACAGGATAGCAATCAGCCCCAGCATTTT	14	many	-	TRBJ1-5	TRBV7-9
CASSQGPLLDRGYEQYF	TGCGCCAGCAGCCAAGGGCCCCTCTTGGACAGGGGCTACGAGCAGTACTTC	17	many	TRBD1	TRBJ2-7	TRBV4-3
CASSPTGPSYEQYF	TGTGCCAGCAGTCCGACAGGGCCATCCTACGAGCAGTACTTC	14	many	TRBD1	TRBJ2-7	TRBV12-3/TRBV12-4
CSVAVPGGETQYF	TGCAGCGTTGCCGTGCCGGGAGGAGAGACCCAGTACTTC	13	-	TRBD2	TRBJ2-5	TRBV29-1
CASSLASRQFF	TGTGCCAGCAGCTTAGCGTCGCGACAGTTCTTC	11	few	-	TRBJ2-1	TRBV7-8
CASSPPGLARIGDNEQFF	TGTGCCAGCAGTCCACCGGGACTAGCCCGTATAGGGGACAATGAGCAGTTCTTC	18	many	TRBD2	TRBJ2-1	TRBV27
CASSQDNTAFPGERGYTF	TGCGCCAGCAGCCAAGATAACACGGCTTTTCCTGGGGAGCGTGGCTACACCTTC	18	many	-	TRBJ1-2	TRBV4-3
CAWSVRFGNQPQHF	TGTGCCTGGAGTGTTCGGTTTGGCAATCAGCCCCAGCATTTT	14	many	-	TRBJ1-5	TRBV30
CASSFFSGSDLKFF	TGTGCCAGCAGTTTTTTCAGCGGGAGCGATTTAAAGTTCTTC	14	-	TRBD2	TRBJ2-1	TRBV28
CASSLSTGYEQYF	TGTGCCAGCAGTTTATCGACCGGCTACGAGCAGTACTTC	13	many	-	TRBJ2-7	TRBV27
CASSLVGVGTSGSGQFF	TGTGCCAGCAGTTTAGTGGGAGTAGGGACTAGCGGGAGTGGGCAGTTCTTC	17	many	TRBD2	TRBJ2-1	TRBV27
CSAGETGTHQPQHF	TGCAGTGCGGGTGAGACAGGGACTCATCAGCCCCAGCATTTT	14	many	TRBD1	TRBJ1-5	TRBV20-1
CASSLNIIGETQYF	TGTGCCAGCAGTTTAAACATCATAGGCGAGACCCAGTACTTC	14	many	-	TRBJ2-5	TRBV12-3/TRBV12-4
CASSLGGRPTGELFF	TGCGCCAGCAGCTTGGGCGGGAGACCCACCGGGGAGCTGTTTTTT	15	many	TRBD2	TRBJ2-2	TRBV5-1
CASSYSGFTEAFF	TGTGCCAGCAGTTATTCAGGGTTCACTGAAGCTTTCTTT	13	-	-	TRBJ1-1	TRBV6-2/TRBV6-3
CASSLARVSYNEQFF	TGTGCCAGCAGCTTAGCGCGGGTTTCCTACAATGAGCAGTTCTTC	15	many	-	TRBJ2-1	TRBV7-8
CASSYSGRGYGYTF	TGTGCCAGCAGTTACTCTGGAAGGGGCTATGGCTACACCTTC	14	many	-	TRBJ1-2	TRBV6-5
CAWSARRTATSTDTQYF	TGTGCCTGGAGCGCCCGTCGGACGGCGACTAGCACAGATACGCAGTATTTT	17	-	-	TRBJ2-3	TRBV30
CASSLRASGDEQYF	TGCGCCAGCAGCTTGCGAGCTAGCGGGGACGAGCAGTACTTC	14	many	TRBD2	TRBJ2-7	TRBV5-1
CATSRDHGGRDINEQFF	TGTGCCACCAGCAGAGATCATGGCGGGAGGGATATTAATGAGCAGTTCTTC	17	many	TRBD2	TRBJ2-1	TRBV15
CATKDSHNEQFF	TGTGCCACCAAGGACTCCCACAATGAGCAGTTCTTC	12	many	-	TRBJ2-1	TRBV24-1
CASSFAGVDEQFF	TGTGCCAGCAGTTTTGCGGGAGTTGACGAGCAGTTCTTC	13	many	TRBD2	TRBJ2-1	TRBV6-2/TRBV6-3
CSVENSYNEQFF	TGCAGCGTTGAGAACAGCTACAATGAGCAGTTCTTC	12	few	-	TRBJ2-1	TRBV29-1
CASSKGEGRAGYTF	TGTGCCAGCAGCAAAGGCGAGGGGAGGGCTGGCTACACCTTC	14	-	-	TRBJ1-2	TRBV11-1
CASSLGGRAAQYF	TGTGCCAGCAGTTTAGGCGGGAGGGCCGCCCAGTACTTC	13	many	TRBD2	TRBJ2-5	TRBV27
CASSWDVQGSSGNTIYF	TGCGCCAGCAGCTGGGACGTACAGGGGAGCTCTGGAAACACCATATATTTT	17	few	TRBD1	TRBJ1-3	TRBV5-1
CASSPLGEEGEQFF	TGTGCCAGCAGCCCACTAGGCGAGGAGGGTGAGCAGTTCTTC	14	-	-	TRBJ2-1	TRBV4-2